The rows below give T cell receptor beta chains drawn from one sample of a study of T cells in Graves' hyperthyroidism and ophthalmopathy. TCRdb processed the multiplex PCR reads anew with MiXCR; each CDR3 protein has one entry. The table has under 450,000 distinct CDR3 sequences, about a sixth seen once. The sample taken for sequencing was blood. All receptors derive from a woman aged 18 to 35 with Graves' hyperthyroidism. Each CDR3 is given with its conserved first and last residue. The order of the fields is V gene, D gene, J gene, clone size, CDR3 DNA, CDR3 protein. The D gene is left open where the match is weak. Clone size is shown for a subset of rows, as once, few, many or a class of expanded clone.

TRBV6-2/TRBV6-3,.,TRBJ1-3,.,TGTGCCAGCAGTACCTGGGACGGCCGAAACACCATATATTTT,CASSTWDGRNTIYF
TRBV7-9,.,TRBJ2-3,many,TGTGCCAGCAGCCCGAAGACTCGAATTACAGATACGCAGTATTTT,CASSPKTRITDTQYF
TRBV11-2,.,TRBJ1-6,.,TGTGCCTCCTGCTGGTCCTATAATTCACCCCTCCACTTT,CASCWSYNSPLHF
TRBV12-3/TRBV12-4,TRBD2,TRBJ2-5,many,TGTGCCAGCAGTTACATAGCGGGGGGGGGCGGGACCCAGTACTTC,CASSYIAGGGGTQYF
TRBV5-1,TRBD2,TRBJ2-7,many,TGCGCCAGCAGGGCTAGCGGGACCTCCTACGAGCAGTACTTC,CASRASGTSYEQYF
TRBV18,.,TRBJ2-7,many,TGTGCCAGCTCGCCTGGGCCGCCCCACGAGCAGTACTTC,CASSPGPPHEQYF
TRBV7-9,.,TRBJ1-2,.,TGTGCCAGCAGCTTAGTTGGGAGTTCTAACTATGGCTACACCTTC,CASSLVGSSNYGYTF
TRBV2,.,TRBJ1-1,many,TGTGCCAGCAGCCACGTCAGGGGAAACACTGAAGCTTTCTTT,CASSHVRGNTEAFF
TRBV12-3/TRBV12-4,TRBD1,TRBJ1-3,few,TGTGCCAGCAGTCCGGAGGGACAGGGGGCGCCTGGAAACACCATATATTTT,CASSPEGQGAPGNTIYF
TRBV3-1,.,TRBJ2-3,many,TGTGCCAGCAGCCGAGTAAGCACAGATACGCAGTATTTT,CASSRVSTDTQYF
TRBV5-6,TRBD2,TRBJ2-2,.,TGTGCCAGCAGCTTGTTGACACTAGCGGGGGGCACCGGGGAGCTGTTTTTT,CASSLLTLAGGTGELFF
TRBV3-1,.,TRBJ2-1,many,TGTGCCAGCAGCCAAGTCGCCCGTTCCTACAATGAGCAGTTCTTC,CASSQVARSYNEQFF
TRBV11-2,.,TRBJ2-5,many,TGTGCCAGCAGCTTAGATCCAGGGGCAGGGGAGACCCAGTACTTC,CASSLDPGAGETQYF
TRBV28,.,TRBJ1-1,many,TGTGCCAGCAGTTTATCCTTTCAAGCTTTCTTT,CASSLSFQAFF
TRBV14,TRBD1,TRBJ2-7,few,TGTGCCAGCAGCCAAACGGGACAGGGCTCCTACGAGCAGTACTTC,CASSQTGQGSYEQYF
TRBV5-1,TRBD1,TRBJ2-7,.,TGCGCCAGCAGCTTCGGGACAGGGCTTGACGAGCAGTACTTC,CASSFGTGLDEQYF
TRBV12-3/TRBV12-4,TRBD2,TRBJ2-7,many,TGTGCCAGCAGTTACGGGGGGTTCTCCTACGAGCAGTACTTC,CASSYGGFSYEQYF
TRBV20-1,.,TRBJ2-5,once,TGCAGTGCTAGTACAGAGACCCAGTACTTC,CSASTETQYF
TRBV12-3/TRBV12-4,.,TRBJ1-5,many,TGTGCCAGCAGTTTAGGCTCAGCTCTTCCGGGGAGGCCCCAGCATTTT,CASSLGSALPGRPQHF
TRBV11-2,TRBD1,TRBJ2-5,many,TGTGCCAGCAGCCCGACAGGGTTCCAAGAGACCCAGTACTTC,CASSPTGFQETQYF
TRBV6-1,TRBD1,TRBJ2-1,many,TGTGCCAGCAGTGAAGCAGTTAACAGGGGACAGAGATACAATGAGCAGTTCTTC,CASSEAVNRGQRYNEQFF
TRBV4-1,.,TRBJ1-1,.,TGCGCCAGCAGCCAAGAAGGGGCAGGATCCACTGAAGCTTTCTTT,CASSQEGAGSTEAFF
TRBV5-1,.,TRBJ1-1,many,TGCGCCAGCAGCGAGGGATTTCTGAACACTGAAGCTTTCTTT,CASSEGFLNTEAFF
TRBV28,TRBD1,TRBJ2-5,many,TGTGCCAGCAGCCATGACAGGGGAGAGACCCAGTACTTC,CASSHDRGETQYF
TRBV15,TRBD1,TRBJ1-4,many,TGTGCCACCAGCAGACTAGGACAGGTGGATGAAAAACTGTTTTTT,CATSRLGQVDEKLFF
TRBV5-1,TRBD2,TRBJ2-5,.,TGCGCCAGCAGCCAAGGGGGGGCGGGGGGATACGGGGAGACCCAGTACTTC,CASSQGGAGGYGETQYF
TRBV24-1,TRBD2,TRBJ2-1,few,TGTGCCACCAGTGACCGGGGACTAGCGGTCAATGAGCAGTTCTTC,CATSDRGLAVNEQFF
TRBV28,.,TRBJ1-2,.,TGTGCCAGCAGCCTGGTGGAGGGCGGTGGCTACACCTTC,CASSLVEGGGYTF
TRBV6-1,.,TRBJ2-2,.,TGTGCCAGCATGTCCGGGTCTAGCGATGGCGGGAAGCTGTTTTTT,CASMSGSSDGGKLFF
TRBV6-1,TRBD2,TRBJ2-7,few,TGTGCCAGCAGGGGAGCGGGATCGCCGATCTACGAGCAGTACTTC,CASRGAGSPIYEQYF
TRBV9,.,TRBJ1-1,.,TGTGCCAGCAGCCCCGCCGACAGGACCAGTGAAGCTTTCTTT,CASSPADRTSEAFF
TRBV2,TRBD2,TRBJ2-7,many,TGTGCCAGCAGGGGCCGGACTAGCGGGAGTTACGAGCAGTACTTC,CASRGRTSGSYEQYF
TRBV18,.,TRBJ2-7,few,TGTGCCAGCTCACCCCCTGGCGGGCAGATATTCGGGACCTACGAGCAGTACTTC,CASSPPGGQIFGTYEQYF
TRBV2,.,TRBJ1-1,once,TGTGCCAGACACTATAGACAGTCGAACACTGAAGCTTTCTTT,CARHYRQSNTEAFF
TRBV5-8,.,TRBJ2-2,.,TGTGCCAGCAGTACCGGGACCCCTAGGACCGGGGAGCTGTTTTTT,CASSTGTPRTGELFF
TRBV6-6,.,TRBJ1-1,many,TGTGCCAGCAGTTACTCGGATACCCTTACTCTCACTGAAGCTTTCTTT,CASSYSDTLTLTEAFF
TRBV7-3,.,TRBJ2-2,.,TGTGCCAGCAGCTTAAATTCTGGCGGCAGGACGAACACCGGGGAGCTGTTTTTT,CASSLNSGGRTNTGELFF
TRBV7-9,.,TRBJ2-4,few,TGTGCCAGCAGCTTAGGCTCGACCGGGGGAAGAGCCAAAAACATTCAGTACTTC,CASSLGSTGGRAKNIQYF
TRBV4-1,TRBD2,TRBJ2-6,.,TGCGCCAGCAGCCAAGATTCGGCGGGGGGGGCCAACGTCCTGGCTTTC,CASSQDSAGGANVLAF
TRBV2,.,TRBJ1-2,many,TGTGCCAGCAGGCAAGCGGATACCTACACCTTC,CASRQADTYTF
TRBV7-2,TRBD1,TRBJ2-2,.,TGTACCAGCAGCTTTAGAGACAGGGCGGGCGGGGAGCTGTTTTTT,CTSSFRDRAGGELFF
TRBV7-8,.,TRBJ2-3,many,TGTGCCAGCACCCCGGGCCGTTTGAGCACAGATACGCAGTATTTT,CASTPGRLSTDTQYF
TRBV2,TRBD1,TRBJ1-5,many,TGTGCCAGCAGACCGCCAGGGGGCTGGAGCAATCAGCCCCAGCATTTT,CASRPPGGWSNQPQHF
TRBV3-1,TRBD2,TRBJ2-5,many,TGTGCCAGCAGCCAAGGGAGGACTAGCGGGAAAGACATCCAAGAGACCCAGTACTTC,CASSQGRTSGKDIQETQYF
TRBV5-1,TRBD2,TRBJ2-7,many,TGCGCCAGCAGCTTGGTATCGACTAGCGGGAGATACGAGCAGTACTTC,CASSLVSTSGRYEQYF